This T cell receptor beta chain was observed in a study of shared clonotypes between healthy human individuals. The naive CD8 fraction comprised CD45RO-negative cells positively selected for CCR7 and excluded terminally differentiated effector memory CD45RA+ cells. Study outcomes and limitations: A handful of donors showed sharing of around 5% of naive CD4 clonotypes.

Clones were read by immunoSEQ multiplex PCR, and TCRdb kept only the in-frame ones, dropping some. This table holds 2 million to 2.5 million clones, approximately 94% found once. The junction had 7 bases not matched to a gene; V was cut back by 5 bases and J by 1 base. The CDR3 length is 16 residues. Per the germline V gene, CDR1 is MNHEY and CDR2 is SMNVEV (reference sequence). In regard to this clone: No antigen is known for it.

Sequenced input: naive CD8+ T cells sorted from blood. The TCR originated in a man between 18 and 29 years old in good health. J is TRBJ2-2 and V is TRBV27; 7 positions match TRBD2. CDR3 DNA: TGTGCCAGCAGTCCGGCCGGGGGGTGGAACACCGGGGAGCTGTTTTTT. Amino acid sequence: CASSPAGGWNTGELFF.